One T cell receptor beta chain is described in this entry. Clones were sequenced by immunoSEQ multiplex PCR, and TCRdb holds only the in-frame ones, with some missing. Found here are roughly 80,000 clones, approximately 76% of them singletons; the top ten hold 15% to 20%. The sample is drawn from a study of blood T cell repertoires in COVID-19. Study-level background: PBMCs, B-cell-depleted T cells, or T cells were the source of the cDNA or gDNA that made up the material.

This TCR derives from an older man with active or convalescent COVID-19. The sample was peripheral blood.

CDR3 region: CASSLGGPTGNEQFF. DNA for the CDR3: TGTGCCAGCAGCTTGGGTGGCCCCACGGGCAATGAGCAGTTCTTC. V and J are TRBV5-4 and TRBJ2-1; D unresolved. This CDR3 is 15 amino acids long. Trimming removed 0 bases from V and 6 bases from J, with 13 bases in between. From germline, CDR1 is SGHNT and CDR2 YYREEE (reference sequence).